There are many counts of the clone carrying this T cell receptor (beta chain). Its ends do not fully match the called genes, so a read error is possible. Construction of TCR beta libraries relied on iRepertoire HTBI primers and on Arm-PCR targeting CDR3 regions. Original analysis: The identification of approximately 62 TRBV and 11 to 15 TRBJ segments was made across samples. TCRdb recomputed calls from the multiplex PCR reads with MiXCR, one row per CDR3 protein. The V and J calls and clone size are TCRdb's, not the authors'. This sample has approximately 350,000 distinct CDR3 sequences, with around 15% found just once. This CDR3 is 13 amino acids long. Germline V gene data show CDR1 as SGHRS and CDR2 as YFSETQ. The source of the sample is a study of regulatory T cells in long-lasting Graves disease. The time point here: newly diagnosed GD, antithyroid drugs for less than 3 months. Scientists built the TCR library using RNA that was extracted from PBMCs.

This same sample was also taken into another study, of T cells in Graves' hyperthyroidism and ophthalmopathy.

This specimen was peripheral blood mononuclear cells (PBMCs), taken at new diagnosis, from a patient treated with antithyroid drugs. The chain recombines TRBV5-1 with TRBJ1-5; D may be TRBD1 (6 bases). The receptor comes from a man aged 35 to 55 with Graves disease. CDR3 protein: CASSQTGGQPQHF. The CDR3 DNA reads as TGTGCCAGCAGCCAGACAGGTGGTCAGCCCCAGCATTTT. Using reference TRBV5-1 and TRBJ1-5 for the parts outside the CDR3, the full variable domain is KAGVTQTPRYLIKTRGQQVTLSCSPISGHRSVSWYQQTPGQGLQFLFEYFSETQRNKGNFPGRFSGRQFSNSRSEMNVSTLELGDSALYLCASSQTGGQPQHFGDGTRLSIL.